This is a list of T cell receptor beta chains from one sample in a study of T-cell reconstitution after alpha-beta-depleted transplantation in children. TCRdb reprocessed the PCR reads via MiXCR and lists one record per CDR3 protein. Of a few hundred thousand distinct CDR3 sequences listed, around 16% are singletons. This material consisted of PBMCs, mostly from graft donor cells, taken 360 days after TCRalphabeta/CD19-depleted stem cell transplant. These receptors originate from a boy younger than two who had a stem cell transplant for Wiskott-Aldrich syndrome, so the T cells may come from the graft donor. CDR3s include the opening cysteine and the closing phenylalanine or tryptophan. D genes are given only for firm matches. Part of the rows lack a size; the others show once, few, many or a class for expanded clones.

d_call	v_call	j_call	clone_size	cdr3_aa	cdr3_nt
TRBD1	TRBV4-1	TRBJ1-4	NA	CASSPRDRPNEKLFF	TGCGCCAGCAGTCCAAGGGACAGGCCTAATGAAAAACTGTTTTTT
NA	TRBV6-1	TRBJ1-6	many	CASSEGGINSPLHF	TGTGCCAGCAGCGAAGGGGGGATTAATTCACCCCTCCACTTT
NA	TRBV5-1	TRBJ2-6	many	CASSLGSPVGANVLTF	TGCGCCAGCAGCTTGGGCTCCCCAGTGGGGGCCAACGTCCTGACTTTC
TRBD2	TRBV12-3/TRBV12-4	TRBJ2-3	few	CASSLRTSGTDTQYF	TGTGCCAGCAGTTTAAGGACTAGCGGCACAGATACGCAGTATTTT
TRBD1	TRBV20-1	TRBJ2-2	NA	CSARRTGVNTGELFF	TGCAGTGCCCGTCGGACAGGGGTAAACACCGGGGAGCTGTTTTTT
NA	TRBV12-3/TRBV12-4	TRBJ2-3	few	CASSFGQSLTDTQYF	TGTGCCAGCAGTTTCGGGCAGTCCCTCACAGATACGCAGTATTTT
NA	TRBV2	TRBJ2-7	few	CASSLTNSGVYSYEQYF	TGTGCCAGCAGTCTAACGAACTCAGGGGTTTATTCCTACGAGCAGTACTTC
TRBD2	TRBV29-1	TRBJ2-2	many	CSAQTSGYTGELFF	TGCAGCGCCCAGACTAGCGGGTACACCGGGGAGCTGTTTTTT
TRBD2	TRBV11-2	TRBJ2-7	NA	CASSLTSATYEQYF	TGTGCCAGCAGTCTAACTAGCGCCACCTACGAGCAGTACTTC
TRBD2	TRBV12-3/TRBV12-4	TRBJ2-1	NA	CASSFGTGGGNEQFF	TGTGCCAGCAGTTTTGGAACGGGAGGGGGCAATGAGCAGTTCTTC
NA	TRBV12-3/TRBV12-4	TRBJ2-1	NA	CASSPTTLLSYNEQFF	TGTGCCAGCAGCCCGACGACCCTCCTCTCCTACAATGAGCAGTTCTTC
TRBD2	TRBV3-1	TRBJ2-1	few	CASSQVSWRGTYNEQFF	TGTGCCAGCAGCCAAGTCTCCTGGCGGGGGACCTACAATGAGCAGTTCTTC
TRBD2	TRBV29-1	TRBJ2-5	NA	CSVLSGRMETQYF	TGCAGCGTCCTTAGCGGGAGGATGGAGACCCAGTACTTC
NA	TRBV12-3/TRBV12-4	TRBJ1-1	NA	CASSLTVGMNTEAFF	TGTGCCAGCAGTTTAACGGTGGGCATGAACACTGAAGCTTTCTTT
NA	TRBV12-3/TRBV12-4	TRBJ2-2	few	CASSPVLLPGELFF	TGTGCCAGCAGCCCGGTCCTCCTACCCGGGGAGCTGTTTTTT
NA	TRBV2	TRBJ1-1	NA	CASIRRMNTEAFF	TGTGCCAGCATCCGACGGATGAACACTGAAGCTTTCTTT
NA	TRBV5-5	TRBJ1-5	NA	CASSLGGGFHQPQHF	TGTGCCAGCAGCTTGGGGGGGGGCTTTCATCAGCCCCAGCATTTT
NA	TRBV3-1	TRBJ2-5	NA	CASSQGARREETQYF	TGTGCCAGCAGCCAAGGGGCCAGGCGTGAAGAGACCCAGTACTTC
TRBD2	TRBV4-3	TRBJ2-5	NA	CASSQTGLAGGQETQYF	TGCGCCAGCAGCCAAACAGGACTAGCGGGAGGCCAAGAGACCCAGTACTTC
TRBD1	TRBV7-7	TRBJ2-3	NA	CASSLRPGTADTQYF	TGTGCCAGCAGCTTAAGACCGGGGACAGCAGATACGCAGTATTTT
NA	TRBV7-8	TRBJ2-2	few	CASSPGRLTGELFF	TGTGCCAGCAGCCCGGGACGACTGACCGGGGAGCTGTTTTTT
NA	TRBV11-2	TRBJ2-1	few	CASTTGGYYNEQFF	TGTGCCAGTACCACCGGGGGATACTACAATGAGCAGTTCTTC
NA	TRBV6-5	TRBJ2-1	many	CASSYSYTYNEQFF	TGTGCCAGCAGTTACTCGTACACCTACAATGAGCAGTTCTTC
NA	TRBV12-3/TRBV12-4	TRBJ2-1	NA	CASNILQGYEQFF	TGTGCCAGCAATATCTTACAGGGATATGAGCAGTTCTTC
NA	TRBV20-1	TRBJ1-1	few	CSARGPTEAFF	TGCAGTGCTAGAGGCCCCACTGAAGCTTTCTTT
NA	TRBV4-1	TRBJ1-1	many	CASRSYPLATEAFF	TGCGCCAGCAGATCATATCCCCTGGCCACTGAAGCTTTCTTT
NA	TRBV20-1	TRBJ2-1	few	CSAPPFGTPPYNEQFF	TGCAGTGCTCCCCCGTTTGGGACTCCCCCCTACAATGAGCAGTTCTTC
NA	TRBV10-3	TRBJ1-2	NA	CAISDQRRQEGYGYTF	TGTGCCATCAGTGACCAACGACGCCAGGAGGGTTATGGCTACACCTTC
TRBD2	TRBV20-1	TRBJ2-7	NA	CSASPGAPGTSFYEQYF	TGCAGTGCTAGCCCAGGGGCACCCGGGACTAGTTTCTACGAGCAGTACTTC
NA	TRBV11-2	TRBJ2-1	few	CASSLLTAIYF	TGTGCCAGCAGCTTACTAACGGCCATCTACTTC
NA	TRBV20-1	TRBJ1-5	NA	CSASLRVEGAQHF	TGCAGTGCTAGTCTAAGGGTGGAGGGGGCCCAGCATTTT
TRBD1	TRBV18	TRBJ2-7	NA	CASSLSGTGLYEQYF	TGTGCCAGCTCACTTTCCGGGACAGGTCTCTACGAGCAGTACTTC
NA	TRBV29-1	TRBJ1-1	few	CSVEKGVVYTEAFF	TGCAGCGTTGAAAAGGGGGTGGTATACACTGAAGCTTTCTTT
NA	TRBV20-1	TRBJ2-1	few	CSPKTPRVPGVPYNEQFF	TGCAGCCCCAAGACACCCCGGGTCCCGGGGGTCCCCTACAATGAGCAGTTCTTC
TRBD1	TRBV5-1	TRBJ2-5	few	CASSSGPAPWTGGEETQYF	TGCGCCAGCAGCTCGGGCCCGGCCCCATGGACAGGGGGCGAAGAGACCCAGTACTTC
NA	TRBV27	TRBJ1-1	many	CASSLRQGSSTEAFF	TGTGCCAGCAGTTTACGGCAGGGCAGCAGCACTGAAGCTTTCTTT
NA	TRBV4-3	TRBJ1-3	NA	CASSQGQWDGNTIYF	TGCGCCAGCAGCCAAGGACAGTGGGATGGAAACACCATATATTTT
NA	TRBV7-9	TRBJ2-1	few	CASNVNGGLQNEQFF	TGTGCCAGCAACGTAAACGGGGGTTTACAAAATGAGCAGTTCTTC
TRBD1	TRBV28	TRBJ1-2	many	CASSLDRVYGYTF	TGTGCCAGCAGTTTAGACAGGGTCTATGGCTACACCTTC
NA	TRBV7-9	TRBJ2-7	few	CASSLEGSGELSYEQYF	TGTGCCAGCAGCTTAGAGGGTAGCGGAGAACTCTCCTACGAGCAGTACTTC
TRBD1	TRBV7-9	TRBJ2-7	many	CASSLAGGSYEQYF	TGCGCCAGCAGCTTGGCAGGGGGCTCCTACGAGCAGTACTTC
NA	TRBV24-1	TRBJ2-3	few	CATSGIGSTDTQYF	TGTGCCACCAGCGGCATTGGGTCCACAGATACGCAGTATTTT
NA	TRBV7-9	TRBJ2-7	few	CASSVAYEQYF	TGTGCCAGCAGCGTCGCCTACGAGCAGTACTTC
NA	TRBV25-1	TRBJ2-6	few	CASSSGPSSGANVLTF	TGTGCCAGCAGTTCGGGACCGTCCTCTGGGGCCAACGTCCTGACTTTC
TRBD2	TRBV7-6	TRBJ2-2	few	CASSFGGARAGELFF	TGTGCCAGCAGCTTCGGGGGGGCCAGGGCCGGGGAGCTGTTTTTT
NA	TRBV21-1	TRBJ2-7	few	CASTQPGGAGGFNEQYF	TGTGCCAGCACACAACCGGGCGGGGCAGGGGGCTTCAACGAGCAGTACTTC
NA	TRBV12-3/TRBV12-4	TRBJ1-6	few	CASSLTGARNSPLHF	TGTGCCAGCAGTTTAACGGGGGCTCGAAATTCACCCCTCCACTTT
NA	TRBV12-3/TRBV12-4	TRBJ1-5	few	CASSSDLNSNQPQHF	TGTGCCAGCAGTTCGGACCTGAATAGCAATCAGCCCCAGCATTTT